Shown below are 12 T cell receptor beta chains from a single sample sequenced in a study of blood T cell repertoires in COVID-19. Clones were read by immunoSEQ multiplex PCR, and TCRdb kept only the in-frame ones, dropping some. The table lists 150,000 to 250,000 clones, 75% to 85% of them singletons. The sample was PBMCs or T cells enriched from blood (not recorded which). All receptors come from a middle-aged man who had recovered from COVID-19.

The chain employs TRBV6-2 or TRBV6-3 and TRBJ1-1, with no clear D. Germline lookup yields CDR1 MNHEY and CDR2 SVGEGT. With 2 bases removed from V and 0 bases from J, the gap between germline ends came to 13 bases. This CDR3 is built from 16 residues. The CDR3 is CASSYGSDFLNTEAFF. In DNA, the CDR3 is TGTGCCAGCAGTTACGGGTCCGACTTCTTGAACACTGAAGCTTTCTTT.

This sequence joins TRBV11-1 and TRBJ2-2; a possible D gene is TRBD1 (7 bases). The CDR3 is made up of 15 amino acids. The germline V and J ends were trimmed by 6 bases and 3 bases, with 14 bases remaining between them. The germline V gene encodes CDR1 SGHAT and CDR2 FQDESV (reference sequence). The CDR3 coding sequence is TGTGCCAGCAGTCCCCCCAGGGGGGACACCGGGGAGCTGTTTTTT. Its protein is CASSPPRGDTGELFF.

For the CDR3, the DNA is TGCGCCAGCAGGGGGACAGCGAACACCGGGGAGCTGTTTTTT. Its translation: CASRGTANTGELFF. The chain joins TRBV10-1 to TRBJ2-2; 7 nucleotides align to TRBD1. The CDR3 is made up of 14 amino acids. The germline CDR1 and CDR2 sequences are WNHNN and SYGVQD (reference sequence). V lost 6 bases and J lost 0; bases outside the gene matches: 1.

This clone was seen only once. CDR3 amino acids: CASRSGLAGVSDTQYF. In nucleotides, the CDR3 is TGCGCCAGCAGGTCCGGGCTAGCGGGAGTATCAGATACGCAGTATTTT. The chain couples TRBV5-1 to TRBJ2-3, with 10 nucleotides matching TRBD2. CDR3 length equals 16 residues. Germline assignment: CDR1 SGHRS and CDR2 YFSETQ. The ends lost 5 bases at V and 4 bases at J; junction bases unmatched: 10.

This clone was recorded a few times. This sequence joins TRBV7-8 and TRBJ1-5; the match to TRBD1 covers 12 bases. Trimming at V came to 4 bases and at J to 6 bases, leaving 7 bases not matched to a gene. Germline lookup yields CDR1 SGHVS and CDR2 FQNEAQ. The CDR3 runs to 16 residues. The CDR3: CASSSGGTGGSQPQHF. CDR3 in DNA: TGTGCCAGCAGCTCTGGAGGGACAGGGGGCAGTCAGCCCCAGCATTTT.

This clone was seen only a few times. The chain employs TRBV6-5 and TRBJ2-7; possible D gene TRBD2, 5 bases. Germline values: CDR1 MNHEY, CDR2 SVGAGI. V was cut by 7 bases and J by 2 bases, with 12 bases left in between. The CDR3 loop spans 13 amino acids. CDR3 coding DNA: TGTGCCAGCATACCGGGAAACCCCTACGAGCAGTACGTC. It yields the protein CASIPGNPYEQYV.

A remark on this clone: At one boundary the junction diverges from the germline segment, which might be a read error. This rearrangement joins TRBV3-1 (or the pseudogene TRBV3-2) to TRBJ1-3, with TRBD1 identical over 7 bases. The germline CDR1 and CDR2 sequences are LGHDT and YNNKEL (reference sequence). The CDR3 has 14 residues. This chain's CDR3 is CASPHRGPGNTINF. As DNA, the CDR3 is TGTGCCAGCCCCCACAGGGGTCCTGGAAACACCATAAATTTT.

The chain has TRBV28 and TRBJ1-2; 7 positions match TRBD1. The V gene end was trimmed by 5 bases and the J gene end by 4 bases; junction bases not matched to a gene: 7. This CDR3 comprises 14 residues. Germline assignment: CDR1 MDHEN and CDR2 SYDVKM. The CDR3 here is CASSGLQGIYGYTF. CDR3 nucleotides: TGTGCCAGCAGTGGACTACAGGGGATCTATGGCTACACCTTC.

The CDR3 here is CASSKGGLEKGYEQYV. Here the CDR3 DNA reads TGTGCCAGCAGCAAAGGGGGACTTGAAAAGGGCTACGAGCAGTACGTC. V usage is TRBV21-1 and J usage is TRBJ2-7; the listed D gene, TRBD2, was not tested against the DNA. TRBV21-1 is flagged as a pseudogene. This CDR3 has 16 residues.

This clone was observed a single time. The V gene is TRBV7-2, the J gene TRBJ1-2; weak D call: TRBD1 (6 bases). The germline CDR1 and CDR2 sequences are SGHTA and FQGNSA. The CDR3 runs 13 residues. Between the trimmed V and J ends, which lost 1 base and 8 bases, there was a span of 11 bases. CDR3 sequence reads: CASSLGAGAGYTF. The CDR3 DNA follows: TGTGCCAGCAGCTTAGGTGCGGGGGCGGGCTACACCTTC.

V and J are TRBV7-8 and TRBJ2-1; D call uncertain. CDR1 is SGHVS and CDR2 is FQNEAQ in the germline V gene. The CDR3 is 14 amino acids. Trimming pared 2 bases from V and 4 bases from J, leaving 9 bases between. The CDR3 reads CASSLTTGYNEQFF. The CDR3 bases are TGTGCCAGCAGCTTAACCACTGGTTACAATGAGCAGTTCTTC.

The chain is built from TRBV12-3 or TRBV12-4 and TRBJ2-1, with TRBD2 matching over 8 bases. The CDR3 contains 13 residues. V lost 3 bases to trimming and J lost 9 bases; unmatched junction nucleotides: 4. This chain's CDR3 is CASSLDREGEQFF. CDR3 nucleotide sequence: TGTGCCAGCAGTTTGGATCGGGAGGGTGAGCAGTTCTTC.